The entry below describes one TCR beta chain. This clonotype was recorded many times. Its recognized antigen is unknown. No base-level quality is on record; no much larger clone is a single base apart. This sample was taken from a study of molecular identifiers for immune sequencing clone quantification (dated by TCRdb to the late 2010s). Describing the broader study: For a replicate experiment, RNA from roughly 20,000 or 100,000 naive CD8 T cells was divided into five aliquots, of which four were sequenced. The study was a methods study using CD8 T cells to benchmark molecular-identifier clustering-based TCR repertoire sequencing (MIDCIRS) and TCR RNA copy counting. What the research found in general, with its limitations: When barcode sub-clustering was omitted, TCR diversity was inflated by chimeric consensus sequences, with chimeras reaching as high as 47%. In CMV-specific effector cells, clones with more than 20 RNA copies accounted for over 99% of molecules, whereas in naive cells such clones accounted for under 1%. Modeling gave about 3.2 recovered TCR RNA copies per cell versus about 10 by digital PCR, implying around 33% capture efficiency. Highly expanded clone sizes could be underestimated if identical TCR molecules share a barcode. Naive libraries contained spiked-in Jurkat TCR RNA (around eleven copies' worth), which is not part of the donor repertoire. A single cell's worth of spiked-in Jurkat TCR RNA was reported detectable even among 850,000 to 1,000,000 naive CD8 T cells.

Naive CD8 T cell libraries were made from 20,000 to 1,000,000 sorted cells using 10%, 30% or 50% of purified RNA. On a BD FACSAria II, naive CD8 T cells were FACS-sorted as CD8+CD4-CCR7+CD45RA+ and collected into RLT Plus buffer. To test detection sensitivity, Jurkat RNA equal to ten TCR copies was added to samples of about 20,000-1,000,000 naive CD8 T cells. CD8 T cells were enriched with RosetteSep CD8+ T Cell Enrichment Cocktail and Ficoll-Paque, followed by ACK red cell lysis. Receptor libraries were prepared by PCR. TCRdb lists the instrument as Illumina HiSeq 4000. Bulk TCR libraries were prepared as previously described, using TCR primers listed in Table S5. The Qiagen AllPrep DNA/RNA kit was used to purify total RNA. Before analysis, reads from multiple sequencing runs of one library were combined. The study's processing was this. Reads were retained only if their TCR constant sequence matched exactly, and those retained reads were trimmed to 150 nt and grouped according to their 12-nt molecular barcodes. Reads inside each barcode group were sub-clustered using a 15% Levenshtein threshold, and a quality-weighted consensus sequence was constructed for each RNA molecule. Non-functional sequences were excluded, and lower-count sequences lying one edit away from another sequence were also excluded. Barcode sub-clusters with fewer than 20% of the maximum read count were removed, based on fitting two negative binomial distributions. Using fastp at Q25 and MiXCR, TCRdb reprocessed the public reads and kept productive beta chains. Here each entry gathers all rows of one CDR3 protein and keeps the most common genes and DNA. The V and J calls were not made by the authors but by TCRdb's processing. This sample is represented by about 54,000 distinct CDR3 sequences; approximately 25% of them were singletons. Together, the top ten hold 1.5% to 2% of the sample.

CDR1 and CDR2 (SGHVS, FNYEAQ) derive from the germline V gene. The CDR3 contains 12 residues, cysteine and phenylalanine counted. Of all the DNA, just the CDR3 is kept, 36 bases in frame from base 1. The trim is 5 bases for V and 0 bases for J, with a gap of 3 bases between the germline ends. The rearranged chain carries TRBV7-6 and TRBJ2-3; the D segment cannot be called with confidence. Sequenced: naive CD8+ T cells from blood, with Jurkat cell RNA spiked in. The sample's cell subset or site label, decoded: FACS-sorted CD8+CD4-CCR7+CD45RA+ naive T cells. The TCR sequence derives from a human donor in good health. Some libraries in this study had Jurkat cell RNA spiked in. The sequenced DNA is TGTGCCAGCAGCACCAGCACAGATACGCAGTATTTT. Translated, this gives CASSTSTDTQYF.